This T cell receptor (beta chain) comes out of a study of type 1 and type 2 diabetes patients. Genomic DNA was the PCR template. The TCR beta CDR3 region was amplified using 30 forward and 13 reverse primers. TCRdb re-derived calls from the multiplex PCR reads in MiXCR, one entry per CDR3 protein. The profile shows more than 250,000 distinct CDR3 sequences, 47% of them singletons. This TCR derives from a man younger than 35 with type 2 diabetes. Specimen: peripheral blood mononuclear cells (PBMCs).

The CDR3 region has the DNA TGTGCCAGCAGCCCGGGACGGGGTCTATCCTACGAGCAGTACTTC. It translates to CASSPGRGLSYEQYF. The rearrangement uses TRBV6-5 and TRBJ2-7; possibly TRBD1 or TRBD2 for D (5 bases each). V lost 6 bases and J lost 1, with 16 bases in between. Germline assignment: CDR1 MNHEY and CDR2 SVGAGI. The CDR3 has 15 residues.